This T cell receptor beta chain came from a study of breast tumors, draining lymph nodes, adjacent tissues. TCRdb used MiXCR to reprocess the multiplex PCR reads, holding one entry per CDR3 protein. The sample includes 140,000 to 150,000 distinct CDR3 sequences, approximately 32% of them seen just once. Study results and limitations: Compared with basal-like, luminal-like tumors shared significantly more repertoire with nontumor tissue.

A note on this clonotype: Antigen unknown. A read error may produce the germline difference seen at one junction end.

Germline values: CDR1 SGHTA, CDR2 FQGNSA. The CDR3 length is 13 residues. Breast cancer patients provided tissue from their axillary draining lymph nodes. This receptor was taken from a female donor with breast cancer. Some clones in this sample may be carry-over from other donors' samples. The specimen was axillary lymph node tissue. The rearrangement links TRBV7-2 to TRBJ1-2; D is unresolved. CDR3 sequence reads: CASGARENYSYTF. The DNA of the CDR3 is TGTGCCAGCGGCGCAAGGGAAAACTATAGCTACACCTTC. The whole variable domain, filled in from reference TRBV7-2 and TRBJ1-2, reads GAGVSQSPSNKVTEKGKDVELRCDPISGHTALYWYRQSLGQGLEFLIYFQGNSAPDKSGLPSDRFSAERTGGSVSTLTIQRTQQEDSAVYLCASGARENYSYTFGSGTRLTVV.